This T cell receptor beta chain was obtained from a study of blood T cell repertoires in COVID-19. The overall study: Spain, Italy and the United States supplied samples that represented acute and convalescent COVID-19. Nucleic acid was either cDNA or gDNA, and it came from T cells, B-cell-depleted T cells, or PBMCs.

As originally analysed: Nucleated cell counts were estimated from reference gene primer amplification. Assay: immunoSEQ multiplex PCR; the TCRdb copy retains only in-frame clones and omits some. From that table come the V and J calls and clone size; the DNA was used to work out D and trimming. This sample carries a few hundred thousand clones, around nine tenths of them seen once, and the ten largest clones take 8.5% to 10%. The V gene's germline CDR1 is SGHTA and CDR2 FQGNSA. The V and J ends lost 0 bases and 0 bases respectively, with 8 bases between them. The CDR3 totals 15 residues. The sample consisted of peripheral blood. The source of this sequence is a man aged 40-49 years who had recovered from COVID-19. J is TRBJ2-5 and V is TRBV7-2; D call uncertain. In DNA, the CDR3 is TGTGCCAGCAGCTTAGCGCCGAGTAACCAAGAGACCCAGTACTTC. Translation gives CASSLAPSNQETQYF.